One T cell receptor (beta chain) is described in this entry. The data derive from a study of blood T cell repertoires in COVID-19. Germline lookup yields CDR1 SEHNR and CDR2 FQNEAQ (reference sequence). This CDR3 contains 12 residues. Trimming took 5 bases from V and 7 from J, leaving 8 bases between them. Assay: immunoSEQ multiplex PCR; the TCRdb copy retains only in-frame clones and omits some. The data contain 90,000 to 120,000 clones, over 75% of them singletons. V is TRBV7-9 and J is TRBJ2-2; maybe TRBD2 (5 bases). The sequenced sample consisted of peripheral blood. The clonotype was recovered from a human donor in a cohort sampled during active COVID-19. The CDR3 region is CASSAGGGELFF. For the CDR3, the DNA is TGTGCCAGCAGCGCAGGAGGCGGGGAGCTGTTTTTT.